This record concerns one T cell receptor (beta chain) sequence. Its antigen remains unidentified. No base quality information exists; no much larger clone differs at one position. The entry originates in a study of shared clonotypes between healthy human individuals (dated by TCRdb to the early 2020s). Study-wide context: A couple of women and three men aged 18 to 49 years were included in the cohort. Per donor, three plates each were used for CD4 naive and CD4 memory, two for CD8 naive, and one for CD8 memory. To estimate repertoire size and how much clonotype sharing occurs between individuals, the study deeply sequenced the blood TCR repertoires of roughly 5 healthy adults. To increase sequencing depth and limit assay-specific biases, TCR repertoire library preparation and sequencing were carried out by different laboratories using diverse techniques. Between about 0.8 and 9 billion PBMCs per donor were obtained by leukapheresis. The study at large found these results: Clonotypes shared by all four sorted-subset donors showed higher generation probabilities than non-shared clonotypes. Estimated clonotype richness was generally larger for naive than for memory subsets. Even with the large sequencing depth, rarefaction of the sorted-subset datasets indicated that sequencing was incomplete. Because the study included a small number of donors, the genetic and exposure-history diversity represented was limited. Only blood was sampled, and tissue TCR repertoires likely differ from those in blood. Around 5% of naive CD4, around 3.6% of naive CD8, 2.3% of memory CD4, and 0.4% of memory CD8 clonotypes were shared across several donors. Pairwise subsampling led to the expectation that sequencing depth would affect the degree of clonotype sharing among donors.

CD8 naive samples consisted of CD45RO-negative cells that were positively selected for CCR7, yielding a CD45RA+CCR7+ population without TemRA cells. The donors were healthy, HIV-negative adults who had no recently reported acute infections or vaccinations. Every donor was a Caucasian adult living in Nashville, Tennessee, USA. After blood collection by leukapheresis, PBMCs were isolated using Ficoll-Histopaque density gradient centrifugation and then cryopreserved in the vapor phase of liquid nitrogen. Purity and quantity of every magnetically sorted T cell population were checked by analytical flow cytometry. Genomic DNA was isolated from every sorted fraction and measured by UV absorbance on a Nanodrop 2000c. Using the deep immunoSEQ assay, multiplex PCR amplified TCR CDR3 regions from genomic DNA. For each cell subset, the extracted genomic DNA was distributed evenly across all wells of several immunoSEQ 96-well plates, and each plate served as one replicate. Each replicate PCR for sorted subsets received about 220 ng genomic DNA, equal to around 32,000 T cell genomes. Purified libraries were quantified with a Qubit 3.0 fluorometer, sized on a Bioanalyzer 2100, and re-quantified with the KAPA Library Quantification kit. Each immunoSEQ 96-well plate was sequenced on its own single-read 150-cycle Illumina NextSeq 550 flow cell. The authors' pipeline ran thus. The immunoSEQ output contained only junctional sequences without quality scores, so filtering could not match that applied to full-length reads. To assign V/J genes and CDR3, sequences were annotated using PyIR, a Python wrapper for IgBLAST v1.9, with IMGT germline references. Reads were filtered out if the reads had weak V/J assignments (E-value above 1e-6), no CDR3, stop codons, out-of-frame junctions, or ambiguous translated residues. A V3J clonotype was defined by an identical inferred V gene, J gene, and CDR3 amino acid sequence. To compute the percentage overlap between repertoires, the number of shared unique clonotypes was divided by the size of the smaller repertoire. Richness of each repertoire was evaluated using RTK rarefaction, the Chao1 estimator, and Recon v2.1 estimates of unobserved clonotypes. Generation probabilities were computed with OLGA for all TCRbeta clonotypes obtained by the gDNA method from a handful of donors. The table comes from immuneACCESS by way of TCRdb, which keeps in-frame sequences with V and J called. Part of the clones is missing from these tables; in studies checked, under half for an unresolved V gene and the rest for unknown reasons. That table supplies the V and J calls and clone size; D and trimming were determined from the DNA. A total of about 2.1 million clones appear in this sample, approximately 94% of them only once. The ten top clones hold roughly 1.8% of the sample.

CDR1 and CDR2 were assigned from the germline V gene as MNHNS and SASEGT. V sheds 2 bases and J sheds 3 bases, leaving 11 bases between their ends. From the cysteine up to the phenylalanine, the CDR3 has a length of 15 residues. Only CDR3 DNA is held: 45 bases, read in frame from base 1. The chain was built from TRBV6-1 and TRBJ1-5; the D region possibly corresponds to TRBD1 (5 bases align). Sequencing was carried out using naive CD8+ T cells from PBMCs. What the cell subset or site label conveys for this sample: CD45RA+CCR7+. This sequence was found in a young man in good health. Some clones in this sample may be carry-over from other donors' samples. The base sequence is TGTGCCAGCAGTGAATGGGGACTCCCCAATCAGCCCCAGCATTTT. Its protein product is CASSEWGLPNQPQHF.